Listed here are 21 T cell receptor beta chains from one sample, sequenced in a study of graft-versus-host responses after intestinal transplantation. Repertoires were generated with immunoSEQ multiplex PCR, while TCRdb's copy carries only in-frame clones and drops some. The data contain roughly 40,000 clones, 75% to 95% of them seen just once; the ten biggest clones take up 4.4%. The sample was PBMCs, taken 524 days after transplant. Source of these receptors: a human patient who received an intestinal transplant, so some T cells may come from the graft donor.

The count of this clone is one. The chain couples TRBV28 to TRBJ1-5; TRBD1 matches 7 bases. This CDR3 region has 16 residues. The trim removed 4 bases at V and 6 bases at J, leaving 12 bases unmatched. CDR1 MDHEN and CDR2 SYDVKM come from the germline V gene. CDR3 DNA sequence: TGTGCCAGCAGTTCCCTGGACAGGAGAGACGGTCAGCCCCAGCATTTT. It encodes CASSSLDRRDGQPQHF.

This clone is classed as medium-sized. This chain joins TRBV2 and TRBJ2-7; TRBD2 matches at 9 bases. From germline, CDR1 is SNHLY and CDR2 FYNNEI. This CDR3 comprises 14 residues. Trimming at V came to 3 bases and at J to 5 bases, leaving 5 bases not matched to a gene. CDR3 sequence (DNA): TGTGCCAGCAGTGAGCGGACTAGCGTCCACGAGCAGTACTTC. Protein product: CASSERTSVHEQYF. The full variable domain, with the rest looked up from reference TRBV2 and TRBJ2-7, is EPEVTQTPSHQVTQMGQEVILRCVPISNHLYFYWYRQILGQKVEFLVSFYNNEISEKSEIFDDQFSVERPDGSNFTLKIRSTKLEDSAMYFCASSERTSVHEQYFGPGTRLTVT.

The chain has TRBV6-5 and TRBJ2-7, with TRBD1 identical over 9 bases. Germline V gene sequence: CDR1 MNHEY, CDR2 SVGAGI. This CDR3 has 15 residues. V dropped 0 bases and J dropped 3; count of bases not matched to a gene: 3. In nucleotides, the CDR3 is TGTGCCAGCAGTTACTCGCGGGACAGGGTCTACGAGCAGTACTTC. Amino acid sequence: CASSYSRDRVYEQYF.

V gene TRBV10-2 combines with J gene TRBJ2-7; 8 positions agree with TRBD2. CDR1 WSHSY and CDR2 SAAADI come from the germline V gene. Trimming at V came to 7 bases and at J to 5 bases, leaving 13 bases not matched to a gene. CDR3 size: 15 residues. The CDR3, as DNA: TGCGCCAGCAAAGGAGCAAGCGGGAGAACCCACGAGCAGTACTTC. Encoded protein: CASKGASGRTHEQYF.

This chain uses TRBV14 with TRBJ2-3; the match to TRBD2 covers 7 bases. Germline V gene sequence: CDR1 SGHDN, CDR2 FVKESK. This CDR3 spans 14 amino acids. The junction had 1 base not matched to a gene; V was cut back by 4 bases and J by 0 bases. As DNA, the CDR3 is TGTGCCAGCAGCCTTAGCGGGAGCACAGATACGCAGTATTTT. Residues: CASSLSGSTDTQYF.

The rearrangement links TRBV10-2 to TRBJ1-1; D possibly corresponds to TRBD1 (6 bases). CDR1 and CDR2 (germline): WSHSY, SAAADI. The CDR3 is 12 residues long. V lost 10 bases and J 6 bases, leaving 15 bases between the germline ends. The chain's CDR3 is CATLDSLAEAFF. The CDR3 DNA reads TGCGCCACCTTGGACAGTCTCGCTGAAGCTTTCTTT.

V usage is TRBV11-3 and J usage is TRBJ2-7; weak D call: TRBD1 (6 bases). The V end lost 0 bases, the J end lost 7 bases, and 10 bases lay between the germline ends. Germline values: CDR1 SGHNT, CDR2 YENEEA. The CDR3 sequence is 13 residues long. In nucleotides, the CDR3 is TGTGCCAGCAGCTTAGATACGAGGGGGGAGCAGTACTTC. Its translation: CASSLDTRGEQYF.

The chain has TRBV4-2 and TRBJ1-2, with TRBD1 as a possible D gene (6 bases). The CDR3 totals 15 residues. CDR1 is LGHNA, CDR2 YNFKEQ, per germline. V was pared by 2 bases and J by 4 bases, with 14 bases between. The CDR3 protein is CASSQPGQTSYGYTF. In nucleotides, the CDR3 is TGTGCCAGCAGCCAACCCGGACAGACATCCTATGGCTACACCTTC.

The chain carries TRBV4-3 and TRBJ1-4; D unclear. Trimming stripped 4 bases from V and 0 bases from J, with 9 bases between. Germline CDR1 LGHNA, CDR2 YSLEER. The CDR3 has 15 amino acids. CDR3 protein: CASSLSVATNEKLFF. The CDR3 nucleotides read TGCGCCAGCAGCCTGTCGGTCGCAACTAATGAAAAACTGTTTTTT.

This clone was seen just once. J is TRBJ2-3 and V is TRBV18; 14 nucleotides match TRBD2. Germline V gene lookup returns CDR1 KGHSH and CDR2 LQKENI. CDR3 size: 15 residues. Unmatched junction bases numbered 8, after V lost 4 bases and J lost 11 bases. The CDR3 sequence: CASSLPGLAGVGQYF. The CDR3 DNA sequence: TGTGCCAGCTCACTCCCGGGACTAGCGGGAGTTGGGCAGTATTTT.

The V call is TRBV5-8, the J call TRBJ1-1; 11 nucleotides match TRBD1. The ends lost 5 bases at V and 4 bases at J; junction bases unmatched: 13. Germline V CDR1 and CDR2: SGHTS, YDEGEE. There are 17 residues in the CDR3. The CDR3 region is CASSQHHTGTGGTEAFF. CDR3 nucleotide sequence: TGTGCCAGCAGTCAACACCATACCGGGACAGGGGGCACTGAAGCTTTCTTT. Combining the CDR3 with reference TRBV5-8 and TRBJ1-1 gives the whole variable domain EAGVTQSPTHLIKTRGQQATLRCSPISGHTSVYWYQQALGLGLQFLLWYDEGEERNRGNFPPRFSGRQFPNYSSELNVNALELEDSALYLCASSQHHTGTGGTEAFFGQGTRLTVV.

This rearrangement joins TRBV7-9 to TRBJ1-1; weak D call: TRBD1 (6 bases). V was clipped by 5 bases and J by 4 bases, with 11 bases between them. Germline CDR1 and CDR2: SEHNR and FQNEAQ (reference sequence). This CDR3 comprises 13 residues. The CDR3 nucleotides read TGTGCCAGCAGCGGGGGGGCGATCACTGAAGCTTTCTTT. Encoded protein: CASSGGAITEAFF.

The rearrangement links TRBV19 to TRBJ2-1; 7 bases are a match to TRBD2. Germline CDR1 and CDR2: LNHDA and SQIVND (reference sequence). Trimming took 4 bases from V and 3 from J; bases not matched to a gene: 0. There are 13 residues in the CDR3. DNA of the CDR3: TGTGCCAGTAGTAGGACTAGCTACAATGAGCAGTTCTTC. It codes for CASSRTSYNEQFF.

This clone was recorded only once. Written as DNA, the CDR3 is TGTGCCAGCAGTCTCCCACTAGCGGGACTGGATACGCAGTATTTT. Protein: CASSLPLAGLDTQYF. The chain joins TRBV28 to TRBJ2-3; 10 bases align to TRBD2. With V trimmed by 5 bases and J by 6 bases, 8 bases remained unmatched. Germline CDR1 and CDR2: MDHEN and SYDVKM. CDR3 length: 15 amino acids.

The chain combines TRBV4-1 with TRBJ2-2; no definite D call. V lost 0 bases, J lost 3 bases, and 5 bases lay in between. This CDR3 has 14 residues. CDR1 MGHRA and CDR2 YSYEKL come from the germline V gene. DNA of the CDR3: TGCGCCAGCAGCCAAGACCCGGACACCGGGGAGCTGTTTTTT. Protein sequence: CASSQDPDTGELFF.

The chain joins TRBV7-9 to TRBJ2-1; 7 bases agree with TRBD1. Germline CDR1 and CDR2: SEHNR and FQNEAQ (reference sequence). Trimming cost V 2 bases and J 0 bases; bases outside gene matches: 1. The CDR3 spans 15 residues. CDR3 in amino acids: CASSLRQGSYNEQFF. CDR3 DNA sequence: TGTGCCAGCAGCTTACGACAGGGCTCCTACAATGAGCAGTTCTTC.

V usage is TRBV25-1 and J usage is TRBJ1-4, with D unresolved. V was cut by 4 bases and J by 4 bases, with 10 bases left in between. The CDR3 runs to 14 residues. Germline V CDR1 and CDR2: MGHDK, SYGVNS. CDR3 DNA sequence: TGTGCCAGCAGTGGGACCGAGTATAATGAAAAACTGTTTTTT. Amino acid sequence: CASSGTEYNEKLFF. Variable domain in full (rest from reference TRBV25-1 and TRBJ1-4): EADIYQTPRYLVIGTGKKITLECSQTMGHDKMYWYQQDPGMELHLIHYSYGVNSTEKGDLSSESTVSRIRTEHFPLTLESARPSHTSQYLCASSGTEYNEKLFFGSGTQLSVL.

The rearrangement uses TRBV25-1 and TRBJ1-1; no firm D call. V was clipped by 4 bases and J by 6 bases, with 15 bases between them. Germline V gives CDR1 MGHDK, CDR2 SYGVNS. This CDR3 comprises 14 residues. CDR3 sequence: CASSVSGAFPEAFF. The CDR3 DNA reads TGTGCCAGCAGTGTATCGGGAGCCTTCCCTGAAGCTTTCTTT.

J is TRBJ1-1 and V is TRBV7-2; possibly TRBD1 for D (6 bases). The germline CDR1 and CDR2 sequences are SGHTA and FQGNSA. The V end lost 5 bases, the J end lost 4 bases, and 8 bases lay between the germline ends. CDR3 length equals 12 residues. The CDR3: CASSRRGTEAFF. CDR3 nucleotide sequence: TGTGCCAGCAGCCGCAGGGGCACTGAAGCTTTCTTT.

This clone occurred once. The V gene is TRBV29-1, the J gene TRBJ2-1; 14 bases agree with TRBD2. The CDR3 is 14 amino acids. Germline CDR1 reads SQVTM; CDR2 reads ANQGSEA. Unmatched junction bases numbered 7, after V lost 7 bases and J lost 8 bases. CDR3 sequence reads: CSETGLAGADEQFF. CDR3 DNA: TGCAGCGAGACGGGACTAGCGGGAGCCGATGAGCAGTTCTTC.

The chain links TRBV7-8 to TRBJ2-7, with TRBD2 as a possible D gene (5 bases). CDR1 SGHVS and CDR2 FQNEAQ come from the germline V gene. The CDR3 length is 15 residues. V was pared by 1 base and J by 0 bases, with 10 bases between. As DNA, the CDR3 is TGTGCCAGCAGCTTAGGGCCTAGCCTCTCCTACGAGCAGTACTTC. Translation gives CASSLGPSLSYEQYF.